This T cell receptor beta chain was found in a study of T cell repertoires in ileal Crohn's disease. Turning to the study itself: At surgery, under 40% of patients smoked, with median disease duration roughly 8.3 years. Study-level findings and limits: All patients with clonality above 26.8% had endoscopic recurrence. Active smokers at surgery had more clonal expansions than non-smokers.

The CDR3 length is 14 residues. Trimming left V 3 bases short and J 0 bases short, with 8 bases between. Germline CDR1 ENHRY, CDR2 SYGVKD. Clones were read by immunoSEQ multiplex PCR, and TCRdb kept only the in-frame ones, dropping some. The repertoire holds under 35,000 clones, about four fifths seen once, with around a fifth in the top ten. In regard to this clone: The antigen remains undetermined.

The source of this sequence is an adult with Crohn's disease. The sample comprised ileal tissue. The V call is TRBV10-3, the J call TRBJ1-1; D gene ambiguous. The CDR3: CAISDAGMNTEAFF. In DNA form, the CDR3 reads TGTGCCATCAGTGACGCAGGAATGAACACTGAAGCTTTCTTT.